The 8 T cell receptor beta chains below all came from one sample that was sequenced in a study of shared clonotypes between healthy human individuals. Sequencing was performed with immunoSEQ multiplex PCR; in TCRdb, only in-frame clones are kept and a portion is missing. Here the sample spans millions of clones, 90% to 95% being singletons. The sequenced sample was naive CD4+ T cells sorted from blood. Subset defined: CD45RA+ positively selected. The receptor source for this set is a man younger than 30 in good health.

This sequence joins TRBV28 and TRBJ2-3; no reliable D call. V lost 4 bases and J 0 bases, leaving 8 bases between the germline ends. This CDR3 contains 14 residues. Germline V CDR1 and CDR2: MDHEN, SYDVKM. The DNA for the CDR3 is TGTGCCAGCAGTTCGTCGACTAGCACAGATACGCAGTATTTT. Residues: CASSSSTSTDTQYF.

As concerns this clone: One junction end disagrees with the germline gene, perhaps due to a read error. The chain combines TRBV9 with TRBJ2-7; 12 bases match TRBD2. The CDR3 totals 16 residues. The V gene's germline CDR1 is SGDLS and CDR2 YYNGEE. The chain's CDR3 is CASSTHSGTSGSSLNF. The CDR3 coding sequence is TGTGCCAGCAGCACACACTCCGGGACTAGCGGGTCATCCTTGAACTTC.

The chain combines TRBV20-1 with TRBJ1-2, with a weak D call TRBD1 (6 bases). This CDR3 has 11 residues. Germline-derived CDR1 and CDR2 are DFQATT and SNEGSKA (reference sequence). Trimming removed 5 bases at V and 8 bases at J, with 12 bases between. In DNA form, the CDR3 reads TGCAGTGCTCTAAGGGGGGGAGGCTACACCTTC. Amino acids: CSALRGGGYTF.

V usage is TRBV11-2 and J usage is TRBJ1-1, with D tentatively TRBD1 (6 bases). Germline CDR1 SGHAT, CDR2 FQNNGV. Trimming took off 2 bases at V and 1 base at J, with 11 bases between the two ends. CDR3 size: 15 residues. The CDR3 coding sequence is TGTGCCAGCAGCTTATTGGGGGGCCCGAACACTGAAGCTTTCTTT. Protein sequence: CASSLLGGPNTEAFF.

The chain recombines TRBV9 with TRBJ2-2, with TRBD2 identical over 9 bases. The germline CDR1 and CDR2 sequences are SGDLS and YYNGEE. Trimming removed 1 base from V and 7 bases from J; junction bases left unmatched: 8. The CDR3 loop spans 16 amino acids. The CDR3 bases are TGTGCCAGCAGCGTATTCAGCGGGGGGCCTATCGGGGAGCTGTTTTTT. The encoded protein is CASSVFSGGPIGELFF.

This clone came up once. The genes are TRBV28 and TRBJ2-4, with 13 bases fitting TRBD2. The J segment lost 5 bases and the V segment lost 8 bases, leaving 6 bases of the junction unmatched. CDR1 MDHEN and CDR2 SYDVKM come from the germline V gene. The CDR3 covers 15 residues. This CDR3 is CASQLAGGPENIQYF. CDR3 DNA: TGTGCCAGCCAACTAGCGGGGGGGCCGGAAAACATTCAGTACTTC.

A single count supports this clone. This chain uses TRBV6-1 with TRBJ2-7, with D perhaps matching TRBD2 (6 bases). The germline V and J ends were trimmed by 5 bases and 2 bases, with 13 bases remaining between them. The CDR3 has 14 residues. CDR1 and CDR2 from the germline V gene are MNHNS and SASEGT. The CDR3 DNA reads as TGTGCCAGCAGTTCGCTCGGGGGAGCCTACGAGCAGTACTTC. As protein: CASSSLGGAYEQYF.

The V gene is TRBV5-1, the J gene TRBJ2-6; TRBD1 matches at 7 bases. J lost 2 bases, V lost 2 bases, and 7 bases had no gene match. Germline V gene data show CDR1 as SGHRS and CDR2 as YFSETQ. The CDR3 contains 17 residues. The CDR3, as DNA: TGCGCCAGCAGCTTCCAGGGGGTAGTGGCTGGGGCCAACGTCCTGACTTTC. As protein: CASSFQGVVAGANVLTF.